These 25 T cell receptor beta chains originate from one sample sequenced in a study of cytomegalovirus exposure and HLA in healthy donors. The PCR had 60 Vbeta and 13 Jbeta primers. Assay: immunoSEQ multiplex PCR; the TCRdb copy retains only in-frame clones and omits some. The sample holds around 300,000 clones, about four fifths seen once. Sequenced: PBMCs. The receptors derive from a middle-aged woman in good health and CMV-seropositive.

With regard to this clone: This sample also contains other DNA sequences that code for the same CDR3. The chain employs TRBV29-1 and TRBJ1-2; 8 bases line up with TRBD1. Germline assignment: CDR1 SQVTM and CDR2 ANQGSEA. J lost 0 bases, V lost 4 bases, and 1 base had no gene match. The CDR3 runs 13 residues. The CDR3 loop is CSVGQGTNYGYTF. The CDR3, as DNA: TGCAGCGTTGGACAGGGGACTAACTATGGCTACACCTTC.

The chain combines TRBV5-4 with TRBJ2-2; 13 nucleotides agree with TRBD2. There are 16 residues in the CDR3. CDR1 and CDR2 (germline): SGHNT, YYREEE (reference sequence). J was trimmed by 6 bases and V by 4 bases; bases with no gene match: 6. The CDR3: CASSHGTSGTPGELFF. The CDR3 nucleotides are TGTGCCAGCAGCCACGGGACTAGCGGGACGCCCGGGGAGCTGTTTTTT.

A word on this clone: In the same sample, other DNA sequences code for this CDR3. This chain uses TRBV7-2 with TRBJ2-5; D unresolved. The V end was cut by 6 bases, the J end by 5 bases, with 13 bases between. The germline V gene has CDR1 SGHTA and CDR2 FQGNSA. This CDR3 contains 13 residues. The CDR3 region has the DNA TGTGCCAGCAGTAGGAGTAGTACGGAGACCCAGTACTTC. Translating gives CASSRSSTETQYF.

The chain uses TRBV4-2 and TRBJ2-7, with TRBD2 identical over 7 bases. Looked up from germline, CDR1 is LGHNA and CDR2 is YNFKEQ. V lost 3 bases and J lost 4; bases outside the gene matches: 18. This CDR3 region has 18 residues. The CDR3 is CASSQFDEPGLPSYEQYF. CDR3 DNA: TGTGCCAGCAGCCAGTTCGACGAACCGGGACTACCTTCATACGAGCAGTACTTC.

The chain links TRBV28 to TRBJ1-1; the D is unclear. CDR1 and CDR2 from the germline V gene are MDHEN and SYDVKM. The CDR3 spans 12 residues. V was pared by 6 bases and J by 2 bases, with 7 bases between. The CDR3 region has the DNA TGTGCCAGCAGCTACTATAACACTGAAGCTTTCTTT. Translated, it gives CASSYYNTEAFF.

This clone showed up just once. This sequence joins TRBV6-5 and TRBJ2-1, with unresolved D. V lost 3 bases and J lost 2, with 11 bases in between. CDR1 and CDR2 from the germline V gene are MNHEY and SVGAGI. The CDR3 runs to 15 residues. The CDR3 nucleotides are TGTGCCAGCAGTTATAAGCTAGAAGCCTACAATGAGCAGTTCTTC. It encodes CASSYKLEAYNEQFF.

The J gene is TRBJ2-6, the V gene TRBV5-6; a possible D gene is TRBD2 (6 bases). Germline V lookup: CDR1 SGHDT, CDR2 YYEEEE. V lost 4 bases to trimming and J lost 0 bases, with 14 bases between them. This CDR3 has 17 amino acids. This CDR3 is CASSTPGLSSGANVLTF. The CDR3 DNA reads as TGTGCCAGCAGCACTCCGGGACTCAGCTCTGGGGCCAACGTCCTGACTTTC.

The J gene is TRBJ2-7, the V gene TRBV7-8; unclear D gene. V lost 5 bases to trimming and J lost 2 bases, with 13 bases between them. CDR1 is SGHVS, CDR2 FQNEAQ, per germline. There are 14 residues in the CDR3. CDR3 nucleotide sequence: TGTGCCAGCAGCCCCAGACTCTTACCCTACGAGCAGTACTTC. It yields the protein CASSPRLLPYEQYF.

A word on this clone: The sample contains more than one DNA sequence encoding this CDR3. The rearrangement links TRBV2 to TRBJ1-4; the D gene is possibly TRBD1 (6 bases). Looked up from germline, CDR1 is SNHLY and CDR2 is FYNNEI. The CDR3 contains 17 residues. The V gene lost 6 bases and the J gene lost 5 bases, with 22 bases spanning the gap. The CDR3 here is CASRGGQRREGNEKLFF. The CDR3 DNA follows: TGTGCCAGCAGGGGGGGCCAGCGACGGGAGGGGAATGAAAAACTGTTTTTT.

The rearrangement links TRBV7-9 to TRBJ1-1, with TRBD1 matching 8 bases. Germline CDR1 SEHNR, CDR2 FQNEAQ (reference sequence). V was pared by 5 bases and J by 1 base, with 9 bases of the junction left unmatched. The CDR3 has 16 residues. The CDR3 region is CASSRQTGTGNTEAFF. The CDR3, as DNA: TGTGCCAGCAGCCGTCAGACCGGGACAGGGAACACTGAAGCTTTCTTT. Combining the CDR3 with reference TRBV7-9 and TRBJ1-1 gives the whole variable domain DTGVSQNPRHKITKRGQNVTFRCDPISEHNRLYWYRQTLGQGPEFLTYFQNEAQLEKSRLLSDRFSAERPKGSFSTLEIQRTEQGDSAMYLCASSRQTGTGNTEAFFGQGTRLTVV.

The genes are TRBV6-5 and TRBJ1-5; D unclear. Trimming pared 2 bases from V and 4 bases from J, leaving 6 bases between. CDR3 length: 13 amino acids. Germline V CDR1 and CDR2: MNHEY, SVGAGI. The CDR3 sequence is CASSYRLNQPQHF. CDR3 coding DNA: TGTGCCAGCAGTTACCGTTTAAATCAGCCCCAGCATTTT.

This clone appeared once. The rearrangement joins TRBV7-6 to TRBJ2-1; unclear D gene. V dropped 4 bases and J dropped 6 bases, with 10 bases sitting between them. The CDR3 extends over 13 amino acids. Germline V gene lookup returns CDR1 SGHVS and CDR2 FNYEAQ. The CDR3 loop is CASSSYSRNEQFF. DNA for the CDR3: TGTGCCAGCAGCTCCTACTCCCGCAATGAGCAGTTCTTC.

J is TRBJ2-5 and V is TRBV7-8; D may be TRBD2 (6 bases). Germline V gene lookup returns CDR1 SGHVS and CDR2 FQNEAQ. The CDR3 runs to 15 residues. Between the trimmed V and J ends, which lost 2 bases and 4 bases, there was a span of 14 bases. CDR3 sequence reads: CASSLSGQGRETQYF. CDR3 coding DNA: TGTGCCAGCAGCTTAAGCGGGCAGGGAAGAGAGACCCAGTACTTC.

In DNA form, the CDR3 reads TGTGCCAGCAGTTTAACTATGGGACAGGGATGGGAAAAACTGTTTTTT. Translation: CASSLTMGQGWEKLFF. V usage is TRBV28 and J usage is TRBJ1-4; 9 nucleotides line up with TRBD1. Germline V gene data show CDR1 as MDHEN and CDR2 as SYDVKM. The CDR3 sequence is 16 residues long. After removal of 2 bases from V and 8 bases from J, the junction contained 9 bases not matched to a gene.

This clone appeared once. The chain links TRBV19 to TRBJ2-3; 9 bases agree with TRBD1. J lost 2 bases, V lost 5 bases, and 8 bases had no gene match. Germline V gene lookup returns CDR1 LNHDA and CDR2 SQIVND (reference sequence). The CDR3 loop spans 16 amino acids. The CDR3 sequence: CASSPGQGWDTDTQYF. Here the CDR3 DNA reads TGTGCCAGTAGTCCAGGACAGGGGTGGGACACAGATACGCAGTATTTT. Full variable domain (outside the CDR3, taken from reference TRBV19 and TRBJ2-3): DGGITQSPKYLFRKEGQNVTLSCEQNLNHDAMYWYRQDPGQGLRLIYYSQIVNDFQKGDIAEGYSVSREKKESFPLTVTSAQKNPTAFYLCASSPGQGWDTDTQYFGPGTRLTVL.

The rearrangement links TRBV27 to TRBJ2-7; 8 bases align to TRBD2. CDR1 and CDR2 from the germline V gene are MNHEY and SMNVEV (reference sequence). The V gene end was trimmed by 8 bases and the J gene end by 3 bases; junction bases not matched to a gene: 9. The CDR3 sequence is 14 residues long. The CDR3 spells CASRTQGLDYEQYF. As DNA, the CDR3 is TGTGCCAGCCGAACACAGGGACTAGACTACGAGCAGTACTTC.

The chain combines TRBV30 with TRBJ2-1; D perhaps matches TRBD1 (6 bases). V lost 4 bases and J 2 bases, leaving 12 bases between the germline ends. CDR1 and CDR2 (germline): GTSNPN, SVGIG (reference sequence). The CDR3 has 14 residues. The CDR3 is CAWKVQGAYNEQFF. In DNA, the CDR3 is TGTGCCTGGAAGGTACAGGGAGCCTACAATGAGCAGTTCTTC. The full variable domain, completed using reference TRBV30 and TRBJ2-1, is SQTIHQWPATLVQPVGSPLSLECTVEGTSNPNLYWYRQAAGRGLQLLFYSVGIGQISSEVPQNLSASRPQDRQFILSSKKLLLSDSGFYLCAWKVQGAYNEQFFGPGTRLTVL.

This chain joins TRBV28 and TRBJ1-2; D not certain. Germline values: CDR1 MDHEN, CDR2 SYDVKM. Trimming removed 8 bases from V and 5 bases from J, with 9 bases in between. The CDR3 length is 11 residues. The CDR3 nucleotides are TGTGCCAGCGGCGGTCCTTATGGCTACACCTTC. Residues: CASGGPYGYTF.

The genes are TRBV5-3 and TRBJ2-7, with D perhaps TRBD1 (6 bases). TRBV5-3 is an open reading frame whose function is uncertain. CDR3 length equals 13 residues. Trimming pared 9 bases from V and 2 bases from J, leaving 15 bases between. The CDR3 DNA follows: TGTGCCACCCCAGGGGCTCGCCCCTACGAGCAGTACTTC. Translated: CATPGARPYEQYF.

CDR3 loop: CASSPRGGDTYGYTF. The CDR3 DNA follows: TGTGCCAGCAGTCCTCGCGGGGGCGATACTTATGGCTACACCTTC. The chain employs TRBV27 and TRBJ1-2; D may be TRBD1 (6 bases). With 5 bases removed from V and 5 bases from J, the gap between germline ends came to 18 bases. Germline loops: CDR1 MNHEY, CDR2 SMNVEV (reference sequence). The CDR3 is made up of 15 amino acids.

V gene TRBV11-2 combines with J gene TRBJ2-7; TRBD2 matches at 7 bases. Germline values: CDR1 SGHAT, CDR2 FQNNGV. The J segment lost 0 bases and the V segment lost 4 bases, leaving 15 bases of the junction unmatched. CDR3 length: 18 residues. The CDR3 protein is CASSWDGASGTSSYEQYF. The CDR3 DNA is TGTGCCAGCAGCTGGGATGGGGCTAGCGGAACAAGCTCCTACGAGCAGTACTTC.

The V and J genes are TRBV30 and TRBJ2-2; 9 bases fit TRBD1. The CDR3 extends over 19 amino acids. V trimming: 1 base; J trimming: 6 bases; junction bases outside the gene matches: 18. Germline values: CDR1 GTSNPN, CDR2 SVGIG (reference sequence). The CDR3 sequence is CAWSAGTGKVARSPGELFF. The DNA of the CDR3 is TGTGCCTGGAGTGCCGGGACAGGGAAGGTAGCGAGGAGTCCCGGGGAGCTGTTTTTT.

Regarding this clone: The same CDR3 is also encoded by other DNA sequences in this sample. The CDR3 DNA reads as TGTGCCAGCAGCTTAGAAGGGAGCCAGCCCCAGCATTTT. This gives the protein CASSLEGSQPQHF. The chain links TRBV7-9 to TRBJ1-5; no definite D call. This CDR3 region has 13 residues. V was cut by 1 base and J by 7 bases, with 8 bases left in between. Germline CDR1 is SEHNR and CDR2 is FQNEAQ (reference sequence).

The chain recombines TRBV18 with TRBJ2-3; maybe TRBD2 (6 bases). Germline-derived CDR1 and CDR2 are KGHSH and LQKENI. The ends were cut back, 3 bases at V and 3 bases at J, with 16 bases in the middle. The CDR3 covers 16 residues. CDR3: CASSPYRDSWTDTQYF. CDR3 in DNA: TGTGCCAGCTCACCGTACCGGGACTCTTGGACAGATACGCAGTATTTT. Complete variable domain (other parts from reference TRBV18 and TRBJ2-3): NAGVMQNPRHLVRRRGQEARLRCSPMKGHSHVYWYRQLPEEGLKFMVYLQKENIIDESGMPKERFSAEFPKEGPSILRIQQVVRGDSAAYFCASSPYRDSWTDTQYFGPGTRLTVL.

This chain joins TRBV29-1 and TRBJ2-1, with 11 bases that match TRBD2. This CDR3 is built from 18 residues. V was pared by 3 bases and J by 2 bases, with 12 bases of the junction left unmatched. The germline CDR1 and CDR2 sequences are SQVTM and ANQGSEA. The CDR3 loop reads CSVDFSRLAGRTYNEQFF. Here the CDR3 DNA reads TGCAGCGTTGACTTTTCCAGACTAGCGGGAAGGACCTACAATGAGCAGTTCTTC.